Sequencing of this TCR beta chain was carried out in a study of shared clonotypes between healthy human individuals. V gave up 0 bases and J gave up 2 bases, with 11 bases separating them. Germline V gene lookup returns CDR1 GTSNPN and CDR2 SVGIG (reference sequence). This CDR3 spans 16 amino acids. Data came from immunoSEQ multiplex PCR; TCRdb stores just in-frame clones and leaves some out. In the table there are over 750,000 clones, about 97% of which are singletons. Naive CD8 isolation took CD45RO-negative cells positively selected for CCR7 and excluded terminally differentiated effector memory CD45RA+ cells.

The sample taken for sequencing was naive CD8+ T cells sorted from blood. The TCR sequence derives from a man younger than 45 in good health. This sequence joins TRBV30 and TRBJ2-6; D is perhaps TRBD1 or TRBD2 (5 bases each). CDR3 region: CAWSVGTSTGANVLTF. CDR3 bases: TGTGCCTGGAGTGTAGGGACGTCCACTGGGGCCAACGTCCTGACTTTC.